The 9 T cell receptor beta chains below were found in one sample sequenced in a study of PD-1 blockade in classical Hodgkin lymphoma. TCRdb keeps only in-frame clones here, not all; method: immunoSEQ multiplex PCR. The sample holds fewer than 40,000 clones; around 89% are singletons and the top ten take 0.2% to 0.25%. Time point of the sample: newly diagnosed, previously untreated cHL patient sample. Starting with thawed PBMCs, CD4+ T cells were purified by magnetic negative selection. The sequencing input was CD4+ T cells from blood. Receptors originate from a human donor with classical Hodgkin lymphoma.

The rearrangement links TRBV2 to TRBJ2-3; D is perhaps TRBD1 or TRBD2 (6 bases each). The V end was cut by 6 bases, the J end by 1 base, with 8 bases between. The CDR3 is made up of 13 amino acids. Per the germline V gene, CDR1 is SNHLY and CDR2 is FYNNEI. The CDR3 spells CASSGGRTDTQYF. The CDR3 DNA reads TGTGCCAGCAGCGGGGGCCGCACAGATACGCAGTATTTT.

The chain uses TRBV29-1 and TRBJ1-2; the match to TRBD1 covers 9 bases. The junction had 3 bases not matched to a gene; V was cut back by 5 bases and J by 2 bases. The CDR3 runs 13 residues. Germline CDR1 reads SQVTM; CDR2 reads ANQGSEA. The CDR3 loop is CSVNRGPNYGYTF. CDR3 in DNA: TGCAGCGTTAACAGGGGGCCCAACTATGGCTACACCTTC.

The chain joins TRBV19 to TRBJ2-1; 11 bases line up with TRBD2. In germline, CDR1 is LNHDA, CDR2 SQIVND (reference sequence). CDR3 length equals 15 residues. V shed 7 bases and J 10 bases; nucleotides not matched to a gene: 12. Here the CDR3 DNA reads TGTGCCAGTACCCCCGGGACTAGCGGCCATCGAGAGCAGTTCTTC. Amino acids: CASTPGTSGHREQFF.

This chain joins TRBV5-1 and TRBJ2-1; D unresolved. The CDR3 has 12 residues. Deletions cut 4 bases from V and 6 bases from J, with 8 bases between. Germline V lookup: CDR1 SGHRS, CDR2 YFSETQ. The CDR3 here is CASSDVGNEQFF. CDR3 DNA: TGCGCCAGCAGCGACGTAGGCAATGAGCAGTTCTTC.

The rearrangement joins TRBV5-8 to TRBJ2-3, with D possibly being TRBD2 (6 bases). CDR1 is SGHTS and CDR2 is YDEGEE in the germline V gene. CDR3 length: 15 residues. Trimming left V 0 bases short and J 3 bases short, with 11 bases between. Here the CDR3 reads CASSLEGAGTDTQYF. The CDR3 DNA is TGTGCCAGCAGCTTGGAAGGGGCGGGAACAGATACGCAGTATTTT.

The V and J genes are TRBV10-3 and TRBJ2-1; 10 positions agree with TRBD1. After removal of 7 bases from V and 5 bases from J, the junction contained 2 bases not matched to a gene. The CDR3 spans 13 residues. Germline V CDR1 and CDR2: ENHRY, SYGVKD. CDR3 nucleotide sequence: TGTGCCATCAAGGGGACAGGGGACAATGAGCAGTTCTTC. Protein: CAIKGTGDNEQFF.

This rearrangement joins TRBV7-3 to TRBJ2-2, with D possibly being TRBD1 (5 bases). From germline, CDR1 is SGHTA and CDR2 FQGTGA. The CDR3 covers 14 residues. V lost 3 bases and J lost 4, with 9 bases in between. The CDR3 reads CASSFRQSTGELFF. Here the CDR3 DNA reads TGTGCCAGCAGCTTCCGACAGAGCACCGGGGAGCTGTTTTTT.

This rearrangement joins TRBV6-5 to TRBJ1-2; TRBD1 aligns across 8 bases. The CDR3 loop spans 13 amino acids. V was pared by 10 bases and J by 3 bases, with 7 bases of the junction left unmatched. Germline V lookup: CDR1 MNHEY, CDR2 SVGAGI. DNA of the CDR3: TGTGCCATCCGCAGGGGGCTTGACTATGGCTACACCTTC. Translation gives CAIRRGLDYGYTF.

The CDR3 DNA sequence: TGCAGCACCCGAGGGATAGGATCCGGCGAGCAGTACTTC. This encodes CSTRGIGSGEQYF. The genes are TRBV29-1 and TRBJ2-7; TRBD2 might be the D (5 bases). Trimming cost V 8 bases and J 6 bases, with 20 bases left between them. There are 13 residues in the CDR3. Germline V gene sequence: CDR1 SQVTM, CDR2 ANQGSEA.